This record looks at one T cell receptor beta chain sequence and its context. What it binds is not known. Amplification used 60 Vbeta primers and 13 Jbeta primers. Method: immunoSEQ multiplex PCR; TCRdb's copy keeps in-frame clones and lacks some. This sample carries roughly 66,000 clones, about 84% of them seen once, and the ten largest clones take roughly 8.2%. These data belong to a study of cytomegalovirus exposure and HLA in healthy donors. Study-wide points: Cytomegalovirus-associated TCR beta chains were listed, numbering more than 150. Presence/absence comparisons presumed near-even sequencing depth among donors. TCR beta sequences reportedly predicted most subjects' HLA-A and HLA-B alleles accurately. CMV serostatus was the only recorded immune exposure for donors.

The receptor comes from a man aged 18 to 30 in good health and CMV-seropositive. The specimen was PBMCs.

The CDR3 here is CSATGTNYGYTF. CDR3 in DNA: TGCAGCGCGACAGGCACTAACTATGGCTACACCTTC. The chain is built from TRBV29-1 and TRBJ1-2, with D possibly being TRBD1 (6 bases). The CDR3 runs to 12 residues. Per the germline V gene, CDR1 is SQVTM and CDR2 is ANQGSEA. V lost 7 bases, J lost 0 bases, and 9 bases lay in between.